Presented here are 20 T cell receptor beta chains from one specimen sequenced in a study of shared clonotypes between healthy human individuals. TCRdb keeps only in-frame clones here, not all; method: immunoSEQ multiplex PCR. The sample has roughly 500,000 clones; 78% are singletons. The sequencing input was PBMCs. The receptors shown here come from a woman in her 40s in good health. Some clones in this sample may be carry-over from other donors' samples.

The gene calls are TRBV28 and TRBJ2-6; no definite D call. V lost 4 bases to trimming and J lost 0 bases, with 10 bases between them. The germline gives CDR1 MDHEN, CDR2 SYDVKM. The CDR3 has 16 amino acids. CDR3 in DNA: TGTGCCAGCAGTTCCACTGTGAACTCTGGGGCCAACGTCCTGACTTTC. It is translated as CASSSTVNSGANVLTF.

This clone has a single count. This chain joins TRBV10-2 and TRBJ1-4, with D possibly matching TRBD1 (5 bases). This CDR3 has 15 amino acids. From germline, CDR1 is WSHSY and CDR2 SAAADI. Trimming took off 0 bases at V and 4 bases at J, with 9 bases between the two ends. Written as DNA, the CDR3 is TGCGCCAGCAGTGAGTCCCAGGGTGGTAATGAAAAACTGTTTTTT. Protein sequence: CASSESQGGNEKLFF.

The chain has TRBV10-1 and TRBJ1-2; TRBD1 matches at 8 bases. Per the germline V gene, CDR1 is WNHNN and CDR2 is SYGVQD (reference sequence). This CDR3 is 17 amino acids long. The V segment lost 3 bases and the J segment 2 bases; nucleotides outside the gene matches: 11. CDR3 nucleotides: TGCGCCAGCAGTGAAATCGGCCAGGGGGCGCCGAACTATGGCTACACCTTC. It encodes CASSEIGQGAPNYGYTF.

This chain links TRBV7-8 with TRBJ2-7; tentatively, D is TRBD1 (5 bases). In germline, CDR1 is SGHVS, CDR2 FQNEAQ. The CDR3 has 14 residues. Trimming took 5 bases from V and 1 from J, leaving 12 bases between them. The CDR3 region has the DNA TGTGCCAGCAGCCTAACGGACAATTCCTACGAGCAGTACTTC. The encoded protein is CASSLTDNSYEQYF.

The rearrangement links TRBV9 to TRBJ2-7; D might be TRBD2 (5 bases). CDR1 SGDLS and CDR2 YYNGEE come from the germline V gene. The V end was cut by 4 bases, the J end by 7 bases, with 18 bases between. CDR3 length: 14 amino acids. The CDR3 region has the DNA TGTGCCAGCAGCCCCGGGGTCACTTCGATGGAGCAGTACTTC. Its protein is CASSPGVTSMEQYF.

This rearrangement joins TRBV28 to TRBJ2-1, with D tentatively TRBD1 or TRBD2 (5 bases each). Trimming pared 8 bases from V and 6 bases from J, leaving 20 bases between. This CDR3 spans 15 amino acids. Per germline, CDR1 MDHEN and CDR2 SYDVKM. Here the CDR3 reads CASFPGTPAGNEQFF. CDR3 sequence (DNA): TGTGCCAGCTTTCCCGGGACCCCGGCCGGCAATGAGCAGTTCTTC.

Notes on this clone: At the DNA level, this CDR3 is encoded by other sequences in the same sample as well. The chain is built from TRBV28 and TRBJ2-3; 7 bases line up with TRBD2. The CDR3 has 15 amino acids. CDR1 and CDR2 from the germline V gene are MDHEN and SYDVKM. V lost 2 bases, J lost 1 base, and 3 bases stayed unmatched. CDR3 sequence: CASSLRLAGTDTQYF. The CDR3 DNA reads as TGTGCCAGCAGTTTACGGCTAGCGGGCACAGATACGCAGTATTTT. The full variable domain, its missing parts supplied by reference TRBV28 and TRBJ2-3, is DVKVTQSSRYLVKRTGEKVFLECVQDMDHENMFWYRQDPGLGLRLIYFSYDVKMKEKGDIPEGYSVSREKKERFSLILESASTNQTSMYLCASSLRLAGTDTQYFGPGTRLTVL.

This clone was recorded at least ten times. The chain joins TRBV6-1 to TRBJ1-3; 7 nucleotides match TRBD1. Germline V gene data show CDR1 as MNHNS and CDR2 as SASEGT. The CDR3 runs 15 residues. V dropped 8 bases and J dropped 0; count of bases not matched to a gene: 7. The CDR3 region is CASRDRDDSGNTIYF. The CDR3 DNA sequence: TGTGCCAGCCGAGACAGGGACGACTCTGGAAACACCATATATTTT.

The J gene is TRBJ2-3, the V gene TRBV7-2; 11 nucleotides align to TRBD2. The CDR3 is 16 amino acids. J lost 6 bases, V lost 1 base, and 6 bases had no gene match. Germline CDR1 is SGHTA and CDR2 is FQGNSA. CDR3 loop: CASSLGGASGRDTQYF. In DNA, the CDR3 is TGTGCCAGCAGCTTAGGAGGCGCTAGCGGGAGGGATACGCAGTATTTT.

This clone was detected a few times. This chain joins TRBV20-1 and TRBJ2-5; no reliable D call. This CDR3 contains 10 residues. The germline gives CDR1 DFQATT, CDR2 SNEGSKA (reference sequence). V lost 7 bases, J lost 4 bases, and 7 bases lay in between. CDR3 sequence reads: CSGGIETQYF. The CDR3 DNA follows: TGCAGTGGGGGAATAGAGACCCAGTACTTC.

The genes are TRBV13 and TRBJ1-2; TRBD1 aligns across 8 bases. Germline CDR1 PRHDT, CDR2 FYEKMQ (reference sequence). After removal of 5 bases from V and 3 bases from J, the junction contained 8 bases not matched to a gene. The CDR3 has 15 amino acids. The CDR3 protein is CASSRLAGGHYGYTF. The CDR3 DNA reads TGTGCCAGCAGCCGTCTGGCAGGGGGCCACTATGGCTACACCTTC.

This clone was seen only once. J is TRBJ2-5 and V is TRBV30; 9 bases align to TRBD1. The length of the CDR3 is 15 residues. The ends lost 2 bases at V and 2 bases at J; junction bases unmatched: 6. Germline CDR1 is GTSNPN and CDR2 is SVGIG (reference sequence). The CDR3 region is CAWSNPGQGQETQYF. CDR3 coding DNA: TGTGCCTGGAGTAACCCGGGACAGGGTCAAGAGACCCAGTACTTC.

This clone occurred once. The chain carries TRBV7-9 and TRBJ2-1, with 10 nucleotides matching TRBD1. Germline assignment: CDR1 SEHNR and CDR2 FQNEAQ (reference sequence). V lost 6 bases, J lost 13 bases, and 6 bases stayed unmatched. The CDR3 totals 12 residues. DNA of the CDR3: TGTGCCAGCAGTTCCGGGACAGGGGACCAGTTCTTC. It codes for CASSSGTGDQFF.

The rearrangement uses TRBV5-1 and TRBJ2-1, with 9 bases lining up with TRBD2. The V and J ends lost 6 bases and 9 bases, in that order; junction bases with no gene match: 7. The CDR3 runs 13 residues. Per germline, CDR1 SGHRS and CDR2 YFSETQ. The CDR3: CASKLREGPEQFF. The CDR3 DNA is TGCGCCAGCAAGTTGCGGGAGGGCCCTGAGCAGTTCTTC.

The genes are TRBV28 and TRBJ1-3; D possibly corresponds to TRBD1 (6 bases). V gave up 5 bases and J gave up 4 bases, with 12 bases separating them. This CDR3 region has 14 residues. The germline CDR1 and CDR2 sequences are MDHEN and SYDVKM. The CDR3: CASSEGGNGNTIYF. CDR3 nucleotides: TGTGCCAGCAGTGAAGGGGGGAACGGAAACACCATATATTTT.

The chain recombines TRBV4-1 with TRBJ2-3; the D is unclear. V was trimmed by 4 bases and J by 0 bases, leaving 11 bases between them. This CDR3 is 15 amino acids long. Germline V lookup: CDR1 MGHRA, CDR2 YSYEKL. CDR3 protein: CASSRRTPSTDTQYF. CDR3 bases: TGCGCCAGCAGCCGCCGTACTCCTAGCACAGATACGCAGTATTTT.

This clone has just one count. The chain employs TRBV6-1 and TRBJ1-2; D call uncertain. The CDR3 consists of 12 residues. V was pared by 6 bases and J by 4 bases, with 9 bases between. Per germline, CDR1 MNHNS and CDR2 SASEGT. DNA of the CDR3: TGTGCCAGCAGGGCCGCGGGCTATGGCTACACCTTC. The encoded protein is CASRAAGYGYTF.

Turning to this clone: Other DNA sequences in this specimen translate into the identical CDR3. This chain joins TRBV28 and TRBJ1-1; TRBD1 agrees at 8 bases. The CDR3 length is 15 residues. Germline V gives CDR1 MDHEN, CDR2 SYDVKM. V gave up 2 bases and J gave up 4 bases; unmatched junction bases: 6. CDR3: CASSLRTGGTTEAFF. CDR3 bases: TGTGCCAGCAGTTTAAGAACAGGGGGAACCACTGAAGCTTTCTTT.

The chain combines TRBV7-9 with TRBJ1-4, with D tentatively TRBD1 (5 bases). Per the germline V gene, CDR1 is SEHNR and CDR2 is FQNEAQ (reference sequence). There are 15 residues in the CDR3. Trimming took off 4 bases at V and 6 bases at J, with 15 bases between the two ends. The CDR3 sequence: CASSSADVGDEKLFF. CDR3 nucleotide sequence: TGTGCCAGCAGCTCTGCGGACGTGGGGGATGAAAAACTGTTTTTT.

Comments on this clone: Its ends do not fully match the called genes, so a read error is possible. This chain joins TRBV30 and TRBJ1-2; a possible D gene is TRBD1 (6 bases). The CDR3 has 13 residues. Germline assignment: CDR1 GTSNPN and CDR2 SVGIG (reference sequence). The CDR3 bases are TGTGCCCGGAGGGGGAAGGAAAGGGTTGGCTACACCTTC. Translating gives CARRGKERVGYTF.